A single sample is the source of the 16 T cell receptor beta chains below, sequenced in a study of shared clonotypes between healthy human individuals. Profiling relied on immunoSEQ multiplex PCR, and the TCRdb table lists in-frame clones only, not all of them. This sample has some 320,000 clones; roughly 91% occur once, and the top ten carry around 15%. Sequenced material: memory CD8+ T cells sorted from blood. Subset indicated: CD45RO+ cells pooled with CCR7-negative TemRA cells. These receptors all stem from a young man in good health.

The chain is built from TRBV6-6 and TRBJ2-3; possibly TRBD2 for D (5 bases). The CDR3 loop spans 16 amino acids. Deletions cut 7 bases from V and 2 bases from J, with 19 bases between. CDR1 MNHNY and CDR2 SVGAGI come from the germline V gene (reference sequence). This CDR3 is CASTLLGITVTDTQYF. In nucleotides, the CDR3 is TGTGCCAGCACTTTACTAGGGATTACGGTCACAGATACGCAGTATTTT.

This clone was seen a handful of times. In nucleotides, the CDR3 is TGTGCCAGCAATCACGGGACAGCCTACGAGCAGTACTTC. Protein sequence: CASNHGTAYEQYF. The chain employs TRBV6-1 and TRBJ2-7; 7 positions agree with TRBD1. V dropped 7 bases and J dropped 2; count of bases not matched to a gene: 5. The germline gives CDR1 MNHNS, CDR2 SASEGT. This CDR3 region has 13 residues.

The chain combines TRBV7-9 with TRBJ2-7; TRBD1 agrees at 7 bases. Unmatched junction bases numbered 8, after V lost 6 bases and J lost 3 bases. This CDR3 contains 14 residues. Looked up from germline, CDR1 is SEHNR and CDR2 is FQNEAQ (reference sequence). CDR3 sequence reads: CASRPRDSRYEQYF. In DNA form, the CDR3 reads TGTGCCAGCAGACCTCGGGACAGCCGCTACGAGCAGTACTTC. Full variable domain (rest looked up from reference TRBV7-9 and TRBJ2-7): DTGVSQNPRHKITKRGQNVTFRCDPISEHNRLYWYRQTLGQGPEFLTYFQNEAQLEKSRLLSDRFSAERPKGSFSTLEIQRTEQGDSAMYLCASRPRDSRYEQYFGPGTRLTVT.

The chain joins TRBV15 to TRBJ1-1, with a weak D call TRBD1 (5 bases). The CDR3 extends over 17 amino acids. V was pared by 0 bases and J by 1 base, with 15 bases between. Looked up from germline, CDR1 is LNHNV and CDR2 is YYDKDF (reference sequence). The CDR3 spells CATSRDSGGETNTEAFF. As DNA, the CDR3 is TGTGCCACCAGCAGAGATTCGGGGGGAGAGACGAACACTGAAGCTTTCTTT.

The chain uses TRBV28 and TRBJ1-1; unclear D gene. The CDR3 runs 12 residues. The V end lost 3 bases, the J end lost 11 bases, and 13 bases lay between the germline ends. CDR1 and CDR2 (germline): MDHEN, SYDVKM. This CDR3 reads CASSFHWADAFF. The CDR3 bases are TGTGCCAGCAGTTTCCATTGGGCCGACGCTTTCTTT. The whole variable domain, filled in from reference TRBV28 and TRBJ1-1, reads DVKVTQSSRYLVKRTGEKVFLECVQDMDHENMFWYRQDPGLGLRLIYFSYDVKMKEKGDIPEGYSVSREKKERFSLILESASTNQTSMYLCASSFHWADAFFGQGTRLTVV.

The chain joins TRBV10-3 to TRBJ2-1, with D possibly matching TRBD2 (7 bases). Germline V gene data show CDR1 as ENHRY and CDR2 as SYGVKD. The germline V and J ends were trimmed by 8 bases and 10 bases, with 24 bases remaining between them. This CDR3 is 15 amino acids long. CDR3 protein: CAIGKDGGPRKEQFF. DNA for the CDR3: TGTGCCATCGGGAAGGACGGGGGGCCCCGTAAGGAGCAGTTCTTC.

The chain employs TRBV27 and TRBJ1-2; D gene uncertain. CDR3 length: 14 amino acids. Germline V CDR1 and CDR2: MNHEY, SMNVEV (reference sequence). V was shortened by 5 bases and J by 0 bases, with 10 bases between the two germline ends. For the CDR3, the DNA is TGTGCCAGCAGTCCCGCGTATTCTAACTATGGCTACACCTTC. Its translation is CASSPAYSNYGYTF.

This CDR3 reads CASSEEAESSYNEQFF. Here the CDR3 DNA reads TGTGCCAGCAGTGAAGAAGCGGAAAGCTCCTACAATGAGCAGTTCTTC. V gene TRBV6-1 combines with J gene TRBJ2-1, with D perhaps matching TRBD2 (5 bases). Looked up from germline, CDR1 is MNHNS and CDR2 is SASEGT. The CDR3 has 16 amino acids. Trimming cost V 1 base and J 0 bases, with 10 bases left between them.

This sequence joins TRBV14 and TRBJ1-1; TRBD1 might be the D (5 bases). The germline CDR1 and CDR2 sequences are SGHDN and FVKESK. The V gene lost 1 base and the J gene lost 0 bases, with 9 bases spanning the gap. The CDR3 has 15 amino acids. The CDR3 reads CASSQGGALNTEAFF. The CDR3 DNA reads as TGTGCCAGCAGCCAAGGCGGGGCCCTGAACACTGAAGCTTTCTTT.

This clone was picked up one time. This CDR3 reads CSVQKGTEQFF. The CDR3 bases are TGCAGCGTTCAGAAGGGGACAGAGCAGTTCTTC. This chain joins TRBV29-1 and TRBJ2-1; tentative D call: TRBD1 (6 bases). Trimming removed 5 bases from V and 10 bases from J, with 12 bases in between. Germline V gene lookup returns CDR1 SQVTM and CDR2 ANQGSEA. The CDR3 loop spans 11 amino acids.

This chain connects TRBV6-5 to TRBJ2-2; D not certain. The CDR3 totals 13 residues. V was pared by 7 bases and J by 7 bases, with 13 bases between. From germline, CDR1 is MNHEY and CDR2 SVGAGI. The CDR3 DNA sequence: TGTGCCAGCATCCCCTCCCCGGGCGGGGAGCTGTTTTTT. Encoded protein: CASIPSPGGELFF.

The V gene is TRBV28, the J gene TRBJ1-5, with 11 bases matching TRBD1. Per the germline V gene, CDR1 is MDHEN and CDR2 is SYDVKM. J was trimmed by 8 bases and V by 4 bases; bases with no gene match: 10. The CDR3 is made up of 16 amino acids. The CDR3 sequence is CASSSWQDRGLKPQHF. Here the CDR3 DNA reads TGTGCCAGCAGTTCTTGGCAGGACAGGGGGCTTAAGCCCCAGCATTTT. Using reference TRBV28 and TRBJ1-5 for the parts outside the CDR3, the full variable domain is DVKVTQSSRYLVKRTGEKVFLECVQDMDHENMFWYRQDPGLGLRLIYFSYDVKMKEKGDIPEGYSVSREKKERFSLILESASTNQTSMYLCASSSWQDRGLKPQHFGDGTRLSIL.

The rearrangement links TRBV15 to TRBJ2-7, with no clear D. The CDR3 is 13 amino acids. Deletions cut 0 bases from V and 6 bases from J, with 9 bases between. CDR1 LNHNV and CDR2 YYDKDF come from the germline V gene (reference sequence). The chain's CDR3 is CATSRDPSSEQYF. DNA of the CDR3: TGTGCCACCAGCAGAGATCCTTCTAGCGAGCAGTACTTC.

This chain uses TRBV27 with TRBJ2-7; no clear D gene. The CDR3 spans 14 residues. The V end was cut by 5 bases, the J end by 3 bases, with 14 bases between. The germline gives CDR1 MNHEY, CDR2 SMNVEV (reference sequence). Here the CDR3 DNA reads TGTGCCAGCAGTCCGGCCTCCAAAGGCTACGAGCAGTACTTC. Translation gives CASSPASKGYEQYF.

The chain carries TRBV5-6 and TRBJ2-1; no clear D gene. Germline V gene lookup returns CDR1 SGHDT and CDR2 YYEEEE. V shed 0 bases and J shed 9 bases, with 13 bases lying between them. CDR3 length: 14 amino acids. The CDR3 DNA reads TGTGCCAGCAGCTTGGGCTCCCGGGTTGGTGAGCAGTTCTTC. Translated, it gives CASSLGSRVGEQFF.

The rearrangement uses TRBV30 and TRBJ1-3; D ambiguous. Germline CDR1 GTSNPN, CDR2 SVGIG (reference sequence). Trimming stripped 0 bases from V and 8 bases from J, with 14 bases between. This CDR3 region has 14 residues. Here the CDR3 DNA reads TGTGCCTGGAGTGTACGCGAGCGAGTGTACACCATATATTTT. Its protein is CAWSVRERVYTIYF. The variable domain in full, with the rest retrieved from reference TRBV30 and TRBJ1-3, is SQTIHQWPATLVQPVGSPLSLECTVEGTSNPNLYWYRQAAGRGLQLLFYSVGIGQISSEVPQNLSASRPQDRQFILSSKKLLLSDSGFYLCAWSVRERVYTIYFGEGSWLTVV.